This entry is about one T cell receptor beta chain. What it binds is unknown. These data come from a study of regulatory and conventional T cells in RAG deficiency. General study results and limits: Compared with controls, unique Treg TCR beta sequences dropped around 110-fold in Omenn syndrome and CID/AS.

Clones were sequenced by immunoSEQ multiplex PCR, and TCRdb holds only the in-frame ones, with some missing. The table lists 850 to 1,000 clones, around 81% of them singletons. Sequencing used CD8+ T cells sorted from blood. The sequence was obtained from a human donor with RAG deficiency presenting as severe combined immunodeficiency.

CDR3 residues: CASSWSRYLTNRANVLTF. CDR3 in DNA: TGTGCCAGCAGCTGGAGTCGGTATCTGACAAATCGGGCCAACGTCCTGACTTTC. The chain carries TRBV14 and TRBJ2-6, with D unclear. V was pared by 5 bases and J by 5 bases, with 22 bases between. From germline, CDR1 is SGHDN and CDR2 FVKESK. CDR3 length: 18 amino acids.